This T cell receptor beta chain was recorded in a study of blood T cell repertoires in COVID-19. In the study overall: Sites across the United States, Italy and Spain contributed samples from acute and convalescent COVID-19. T cells, B-cell-depleted T cells, or PBMCs supplied cDNA or gDNA.

V was clipped by 4 bases and J by 1 base; unmatched bases: 7. This CDR3 contains 15 residues. The germline CDR1 and CDR2 sequences are MNHEY and SMNVEV (reference sequence). TCRdb's copy holds only in-frame clones and misses some; the assay was immunoSEQ multiplex PCR. The table has approximately 330,000 clones, about 91% seen once. It was during active infection that Seattle patients were enrolled and then longitudinally followed. Sequencing used peripheral blood. The origin of this receptor is a man in his thirties or forties with COVID-19, enrolled during active disease. V gene TRBV27 combines with J gene TRBJ2-7; 7 bases line up with TRBD2. The CDR3: CASSWSGISSYEQYF. CDR3 bases: TGTGCCAGCAGTTGGAGCGGGATATCGTCCTACGAGCAGTACTTC.